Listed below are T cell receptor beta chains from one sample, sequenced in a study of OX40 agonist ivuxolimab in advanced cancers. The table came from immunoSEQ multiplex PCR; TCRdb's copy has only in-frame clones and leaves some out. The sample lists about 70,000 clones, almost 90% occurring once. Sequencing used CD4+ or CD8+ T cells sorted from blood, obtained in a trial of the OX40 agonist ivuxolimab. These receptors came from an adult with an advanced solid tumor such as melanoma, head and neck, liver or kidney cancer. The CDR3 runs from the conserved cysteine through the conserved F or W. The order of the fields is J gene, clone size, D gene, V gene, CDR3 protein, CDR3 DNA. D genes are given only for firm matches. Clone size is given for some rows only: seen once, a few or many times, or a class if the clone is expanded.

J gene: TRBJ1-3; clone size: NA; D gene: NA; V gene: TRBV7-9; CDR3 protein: CAVRGGYSGNTIYF; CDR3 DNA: TGTGCCGTCCGCGGGGGCTACTCTGGAAACACCATATATTTT
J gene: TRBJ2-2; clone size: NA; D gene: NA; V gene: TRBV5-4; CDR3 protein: CASQSALNTGELFF; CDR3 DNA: TGTGCCAGCCAGTCCGCCCTTAACACCGGGGAGCTGTTTTTT
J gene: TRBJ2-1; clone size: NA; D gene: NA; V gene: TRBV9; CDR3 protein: CASRPDRGDNEQFF; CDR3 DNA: TGTGCCAGCAGACCGGACAGAGGTGACAATGAGCAGTTCTTC
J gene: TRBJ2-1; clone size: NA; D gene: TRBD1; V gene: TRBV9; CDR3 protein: CASRSTGPNNEQFF; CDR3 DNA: TGTGCCAGCCGTTCGACAGGGCCTAACAATGAGCAGTTCTTC
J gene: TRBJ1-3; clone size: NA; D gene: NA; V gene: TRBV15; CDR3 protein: CATSRARGAGNTIYF; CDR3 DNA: TGTGCCACCAGCAGAGCAAGGGGGGCTGGAAACACCATATATTTT
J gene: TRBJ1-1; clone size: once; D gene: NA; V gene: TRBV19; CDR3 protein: CASSIYGSKAYTEAFF; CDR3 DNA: TGTGCCAGTAGTATTTACGGTTCGAAGGCGTACACTGAAGCTTTCTTT
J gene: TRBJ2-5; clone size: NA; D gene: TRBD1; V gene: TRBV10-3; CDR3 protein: CAISGGQGAMETRYF; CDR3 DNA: TGTGCCATCAGTGGGGGACAGGGGGCGATGGAGACCCGGTACTTC
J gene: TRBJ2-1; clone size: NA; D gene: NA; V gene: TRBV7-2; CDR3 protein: CASSLRLANNEQFF; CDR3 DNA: TGTGCCAGCAGCTTAAGGCTGGCAAACAATGAGCAGTTCTTC
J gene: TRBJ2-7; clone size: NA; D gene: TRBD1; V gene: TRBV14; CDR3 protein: CASSRGTGAYEQYF; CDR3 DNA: TGTGCCAGCAGCCGAGGGACAGGGGCCTACGAGCAGTACTTC
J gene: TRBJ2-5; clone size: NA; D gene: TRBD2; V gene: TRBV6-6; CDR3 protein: CASSYTGGETQYF; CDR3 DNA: TGTGCCAGCAGTTACACCGGGGGGGAGACCCAGTACTTC
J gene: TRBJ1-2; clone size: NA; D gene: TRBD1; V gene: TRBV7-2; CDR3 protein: CASSLGTGLKSGYTF; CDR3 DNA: TGTGCCAGCAGCTTAGGGACAGGGTTAAAAAGTGGCTACACCTTC
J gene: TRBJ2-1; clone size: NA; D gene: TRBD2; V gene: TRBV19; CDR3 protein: CASTPGLAGGGYNEQFF; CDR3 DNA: TGTGCCAGTACCCCAGGACTAGCGGGAGGGGGCTACAATGAGCAGTTCTTC